These 18 T cell receptor beta chains share one sample of origin, sequenced in a study of T cell repertoires in aging, cancer and after chemotherapy. TRB rearrangements spanning V, D and J were amplified using mixed TRB-A/B primers. TCRdb passed the multiplex PCR reads through MiXCR, listing each CDR3 protein once. The table includes about 6,100 distinct CDR3 sequences, under 35% detected once. The template was genomic DNA from peripheral blood, not RNA. Sequenced: blood. The receptors here all came from a human donor with a blood cancer.

This clonotype was seen just once. The genes are TRBV6-2 or TRBV6-3 and TRBJ2-7; D may be TRBD1 or TRBD2 (6 bases each). Germline V CDR1 and CDR2: MNHEY, SVGEGT. The CDR3 spans 14 residues. V was pared by 2 bases and J by 2 bases, with 10 bases between. CDR3 protein: CASSYDGGPYEQYF. DNA of the CDR3: TGTGCCAGCAGTTACGACGGGGGCCCCTACGAGCAGTACTTC.

The rearrangement joins TRBV19 to TRBJ2-5; D is unclear. There are 14 residues in the CDR3. Germline CDR1 and CDR2: LNHDA and SQIVND (reference sequence). V lost 8 bases to trimming and J lost 7 bases, with 20 bases between them. CDR3 sequence reads: CASSNVGPFATQYF. The DNA for the CDR3 is TGTGCCAGTTCCAATGTGGGCCCCTTTGCGACCCAGTACTTC. The whole variable domain, filled in from reference TRBV19 and TRBJ2-5, reads DGGITQSPKYLFRKEGQNVTLSCEQNLNHDAMYWYRQDPGQGLRLIYYSQIVNDFQKGDIAEGYSVSREKKESFPLTVTSAQKNPTAFYLCASSNVGPFATQYFGPGTRLLVL.

This clonotype was seen only a few times. The gene calls are TRBV19 and TRBJ2-3; D is ambiguous. Germline assignment: CDR1 LNHDA and CDR2 SQIVND (reference sequence). CDR3 length: 14 residues. Trimming took 3 bases from V and 2 from J, leaving 9 bases between them. The CDR3 nucleotides read TGTGCCAGTAGTATCCCGGGCCTCACAGATACGCAGTATTTT. It encodes CASSIPGLTDTQYF.

This clonotype is medium-sized in the sample. This rearrangement joins TRBV19 to TRBJ1-2; D gene uncertain. Germline V lookup: CDR1 LNHDA, CDR2 SQIVND (reference sequence). The CDR3 has 13 amino acids. The V end lost 7 bases, the J end lost 0 bases, and 9 bases lay between the germline ends. DNA of the CDR3: TGTGCCAGTACGCGCGAAACTAACTATGGCTACACCTTC. Translation: CASTRETNYGYTF. Looking up the rest from reference TRBV19 and TRBJ1-2 gives the full variable domain: DGGITQSPKYLFRKEGQNVTLSCEQNLNHDAMYWYRQDPGQGLRLIYYSQIVNDFQKGDIAEGYSVSREKKESFPLTVTSAQKNPTAFYLCASTRETNYGYTFGSGTRLTVV.

V is TRBV18 and J is TRBJ2-7, with 9 bases aligning to TRBD2. The germline V gene has CDR1 KGHSH and CDR2 LQKENI. Unmatched junction bases numbered 15, after V lost 2 bases and J lost 7 bases. The CDR3 sequence is 17 residues long. CDR3 coding DNA: TGTGCCAGCTCACCAAGGGCTTCGGCGGGAGGGGTTCAGGAGCAGTACTTC. It yields the protein CASSPRASAGGVQEQYF.

This sequence joins TRBV5-6 and TRBJ2-2; 7 nucleotides align to TRBD2. V was pared by 1 base and J by 3 bases, with 6 bases of the junction left unmatched. The length of the CDR3 is 16 residues. CDR1 SGHDT and CDR2 YYEEEE come from the germline V gene. CDR3 sequence: CASSLWASGHTGELFF. The CDR3 coding sequence is TGTGCCAGCAGCTTGTGGGCTAGCGGACACACCGGGGAGCTGTTTTTT.

This clonotype was observed a handful of times. This chain links TRBV18 with TRBJ2-5, with a possible D match to TRBD1 (6 bases). The V end was cut by 3 bases, the J end by 1 base, with 12 bases between. The CDR3 has 15 amino acids. Germline CDR1 reads KGHSH; CDR2 reads LQKENI. CDR3 sequence reads: CASSPLQGFQETQYF. DNA for the CDR3: TGTGCCAGCTCACCTCTACAGGGATTCCAAGAGACCCAGTACTTC.

V gene TRBV5-4 combines with J gene TRBJ2-1, with a possible D match to TRBD1 (5 bases). V lost 5 bases and J lost 0, with 15 bases in between. Germline V gives CDR1 SGHNT, CDR2 YYREEE (reference sequence). This CDR3 has 16 residues. CDR3 region: CASSPAGLASYNEQFF. Written as DNA, the CDR3 is TGTGCCAGCAGTCCGGCAGGGTTGGCCTCCTACAATGAGCAGTTCTTC.

This clonotype was observed a few times. The V and J genes are TRBV27 and TRBJ2-2; D assignment may be TRBD1 or TRBD2 (5 bases each). The CDR3 is 16 residues long. CDR1 and CDR2 (germline): MNHEY, SMNVEV (reference sequence). With 3 bases removed from V and 0 bases from J, the gap between germline ends came to 11 bases. CDR3 nucleotide sequence: TGTGCCAGCAGTTTTGGGGGTACAGCGAACACCGGGGAGCTGTTTTTT. Translation gives CASSFGGTANTGELFF.

In this sample, this clonotype is medium-sized (0.01 to 0.1%). V is TRBV10-3 and J is TRBJ1-6; a weak D match, TRBD1 (6 bases). Germline-derived CDR1 and CDR2 are ENHRY and SYGVKD. The CDR3 is 14 residues long. With 4 bases removed from V and 10 bases from J, the gap between germline ends came to 14 bases. For the CDR3, the DNA is TGTGCCATCAGTGGGACCGGGACAAACTCACCCCTCCACTTT. Encoded protein: CAISGTGTNSPLHF.

This clonotype appeared a few times. The gene calls are TRBV4-3 and TRBJ2-3, with 7 bases fitting TRBD2. J lost 1 base, V lost 0 bases, and 4 bases had no gene match. The germline V gene has CDR1 LGHNA and CDR2 YSLEER. This CDR3 is 16 amino acids long. CDR3 in amino acids: CASSQDVSGGTDTQYF. The CDR3 DNA reads TGCGCCAGCAGCCAAGATGTGAGCGGGGGCACAGATACGCAGTATTTT.

By its share, this clonotype is medium-sized (0.01 to 0.1%). The V and J genes are TRBV5-5 and TRBJ2-5; 10 bases are shared with TRBD1. CDR1 is SGHKS, CDR2 YYEKEE, per germline (reference sequence). V shed 7 bases, J shed 4 bases, and the junction held 4 bases outside the gene matches. The CDR3 is 13 amino acids. This CDR3 reads CASSGTGAETQYF. The DNA for the CDR3 is TGTGCCAGCTCCGGGACAGGGGCAGAGACCCAGTACTTC.

A few counts support this clonotype. The chain couples TRBV11-3 to TRBJ1-2; a weak D match, TRBD1 (6 bases). Between the trimmed V and J ends, which lost 0 bases and 8 bases, there was a span of 13 bases. This CDR3 region has 14 residues. The V gene's germline CDR1 is SGHNT and CDR2 YENEEA. The CDR3 loop is CASSLDRGLEGYTF. The CDR3 DNA is TGTGCCAGCAGCTTAGATCGGGGGCTGGAAGGCTACACCTTC.

This clonotype has only a few counts. The CDR3 nucleotides read TGTGCCAGCTCACCCGATAGACAGGGGAAGGGCTACACCTTC. Translated: CASSPDRQGKGYTF. The chain recombines TRBV18 with TRBJ1-2; TRBD1 aligns across 8 bases. The ends lost 3 bases at V and 8 bases at J; junction bases unmatched: 8. Germline-derived CDR1 and CDR2 are KGHSH and LQKENI. The CDR3 covers 14 residues.

DNA of the CDR3: TGTGCCATCAGTGACAGGGACAGAGCCTACGAGCAGTACTTC. Translating it yields CAISDRDRAYEQYF. This chain joins TRBV10-3 and TRBJ2-7; 7 positions match TRBD1. Germline V CDR1 and CDR2: ENHRY, SYGVKD. With 3 bases clipped from V and 2 bases from J, the junction kept 4 bases outside the gene matches. This CDR3 has 14 residues.

The gene calls are TRBV5-1 and TRBJ2-3, with no clear D. V lost 2 bases to trimming and J lost 2 bases, with 9 bases between them. The CDR3 is made up of 14 amino acids. The germline CDR1 and CDR2 sequences are SGHRS and YFSETQ. For the CDR3, the DNA is TGCGCCAGCAGCTTCTCCCCCTACACAGATACGCAGTATTTT. Residues: CASSFSPYTDTQYF.

For this clonotype: A much larger clone sits a single nucleotide away, making a read error possible. The chain links TRBV29-1 to TRBJ1-4; the D is unclear. Germline CDR1 and CDR2: SQVTM and ANQGSEA. Trimming cost V 6 bases and J 1 base, with 9 bases left between them. The CDR3 runs to 13 residues. CDR3 region: CSVQRGTNEKLFF. Here the CDR3 DNA reads TGCAGCGTCCAGCGAGGAACTAATGAAAAACTGTTTTTT.

This clonotype was picked up one time. The V and J genes are TRBV7-6 and TRBJ2-3; TRBD2 aligns across 8 bases. V shed 5 bases and J 0 bases; nucleotides not matched to a gene: 7. The CDR3 is 16 amino acids. Germline V gene sequence: CDR1 SGHVS, CDR2 FNYEAQ. The DNA of the CDR3 is TGTGCCAGCAGCCCTCGACGGGGGGGGAGCACAGATACGCAGTATTTT. Translated: CASSPRRGGSTDTQYF.